Listed below are T cell receptor beta chains from one sample, sequenced in a study of T cell responses to AZD1222 COVID-19 vaccine. Using immunoSEQ multiplex PCR, the repertoire was profiled, and TCRdb retains in-frame clones only, with some absent. Of approximately 130,000 clones listed, 85% to 90% are singletons. Sequencing was performed on peripheral blood, taken on day 0 of AZD1222 vaccination. The receptor set was obtained from an adult in good health. The CDR3 runs from the conserved cysteine through the conserved F or W. D genes are given only for firm matches. Rows may omit the clone size; those that give it use once, few, many or a size class.

J: TRBJ1-4
D: TRBD1
size: NA
V: TRBV19
length: 16
CDR3: CASSEFQGVSNEKLFF
DNA: TGTGCCAGTAGCGAATTTCAGGGGGTATCTAATGAAAAACTGTTTTTT

J: TRBJ1-4
D: NA
size: NA
V: TRBV3-1/TRBV3-2
length: 16
CDR3: CASSQVRAGDYEKLFF
DNA: TGTGCCAGCAGCCAAGTGAGGGCAGGCGATTATGAAAAACTGTTTTTT

J: TRBJ1-1
D: NA
size: NA
V: TRBV30
length: 10
CDR3: CALAAAEAFF
DNA: TGTGCCTTAGCGGCAGCTGAAGCTTTCTTT

J: TRBJ1-3
D: NA
size: NA
V: TRBV6-5
length: 14
CDR3: CASSFRPSGNTIYF
DNA: TGTGCCAGCAGTTTCCGACCGTCTGGAAACACCATATATTTT

J: TRBJ2-3
D: NA
size: NA
V: TRBV11-2
length: 16
CDR3: CASSPAWGRSPDTQYF
DNA: TGTGCCAGCAGCCCGGCTTGGGGGAGGTCCCCAGATACGCAGTATTTT

J: TRBJ1-1
D: NA
size: NA
V: TRBV6-5
length: 14
CDR3: CASLEWGMGTEAFF
DNA: TGTGCCAGCCTTGAATGGGGGATGGGCACTGAAGCTTTCTTT

J: TRBJ1-2
D: NA
size: NA
V: TRBV7-9
length: 15
CDR3: CASSATGASNYGYTF
DNA: TGTGCCAGCAGCGCCACGGGGGCCTCCAACTATGGCTACACCTTC

J: TRBJ2-3
D: NA
size: few
V: TRBV27
length: 14
CDR3: CASSLDWSTDTQYF
DNA: TGTGCCAGCAGTTTAGACTGGAGCACAGATACGCAGTATTTT

J: TRBJ2-7
D: NA
size: NA
V: TRBV2
length: 13
CDR3: CASSDQGRYEQYF
DNA: TGTGCCAGCAGTGATCAGGGGAGGTACGAGCAGTACTTC

J: TRBJ1-1
D: TRBD1
size: NA
V: TRBV30
length: 13
CDR3: CAWSAMTGTEAFF
DNA: TGTGCCTGGAGTGCCATGACAGGGACTGAAGCTTTCTTT

J: TRBJ1-5
D: NA
size: NA
V: TRBV6-5
length: 13
CDR3: CASSYTGNQPQHF
DNA: TGTGCCAGCAGTTACACGGGGAATCAGCCCCAGCATTTT

J: TRBJ2-5
D: NA
size: NA
V: TRBV6-5
length: 13
CDR3: CASMGDAGKTQYF
DNA: TGTGCCAGCATGGGCGATGCAGGGAAGACCCAGTACTTC

J: TRBJ2-3
D: TRBD2
size: NA
V: TRBV7-9
length: 15
CDR3: CASSLTGGPTDTQYF
DNA: TGTGCCAGCAGCTTAACGGGAGGACCCACAGATACGCAGTATTTT

J: TRBJ1-4
D: NA
size: NA
V: TRBV27
length: 15
CDR3: CASSFAGLANEKLFF
DNA: TGTGCCAGCAGTTTCGCAGGGTTGGCTAATGAAAAACTGTTTTTT

J: TRBJ2-5
D: TRBD2
size: NA
V: TRBV7-8
length: 16
CDR3: CASSVGLAGAEETQYF
DNA: TGTGCCAGCAGCGTGGGACTAGCGGGGGCCGAGGAGACCCAGTACTTC

J: TRBJ2-3
D: TRBD2
size: NA
V: TRBV10-3
length: 16
CDR3: CAISESLAGGGGTQYF
DNA: TGTGCCATCAGTGAGTCACTAGCGGGAGGCGGGGGTACGCAGTATTTT

J: TRBJ2-4
D: TRBD2
size: NA
V: TRBV7-9
length: 17
CDR3: CAKMIGLAGTHGNIQYF
DNA: TGTGCCAAGATGATAGGACTAGCGGGGACGCACGGAAACATTCAGTACTTC

J: TRBJ1-5
D: NA
size: NA
V: TRBV12-5
length: 13
CDR3: CASGTGSNQPQHF
DNA: TGTGCTAGTGGGACAGGTAGCAATCAGCCCCAGCATTTT

J: TRBJ1-3
D: TRBD1
size: NA
V: TRBV6-5
length: 14
CDR3: CAGRTRGPGNTIYF
DNA: TGTGCCGGGCGAACCAGGGGGCCTGGAAACACCATATATTTT

J: TRBJ1-3
D: NA
size: NA
V: TRBV19
length: 17
CDR3: CASTKVVGGSSGNTIYF
DNA: TGTGCCAGTACCAAAGTCGTCGGGGGAAGTTCTGGAAACACCATATATTTT

J: TRBJ1-1
D: NA
size: NA
V: TRBV12-5
length: 15
CDR3: CASGLVLGRDTEAFF
DNA: TGTGCTAGTGGTTTGGTCCTCGGGAGGGACACTGAAGCTTTCTTT

J: TRBJ1-1
D: TRBD1
size: NA
V: TRBV27
length: 16
CDR3: CASSLKPGQLNTEAFF
DNA: TGTGCCAGCAGTTTAAAACCGGGACAGCTGAACACTGAAGCTTTCTTT

J: TRBJ2-2
D: NA
size: NA
V: TRBV5-1
length: 12
CDR3: CASSLSTGELFF
DNA: TGCGCCAGCAGCTTGTCCACCGGGGAGCTGTTTTTT

J: TRBJ2-1
D: TRBD2
size: NA
V: TRBV9
length: 17
CDR3: CASSPGLAVSSYNEQFF
DNA: TGTGCCAGCAGCCCGGGACTAGCGGTAAGCTCCTACAATGAGCAGTTCTTC

J: TRBJ2-7
D: TRBD1
size: NA
V: TRBV5-1
length: 14
CDR3: CASSLRTGGGEQYF
DNA: TGCGCCAGCAGCCTGCGGACAGGGGGCGGCGAGCAGTACTTC

J: TRBJ2-7
D: NA
size: NA
V: TRBV12-3/TRBV12-4
length: 13
CDR3: CASSLSTLYEQYF
DNA: TGTGCCAGCAGTTTGTCCACCCTATACGAGCAGTACTTC

J: TRBJ1-4
D: NA
size: NA
V: TRBV5-1
length: 15
CDR3: CASSLNPATNEKLFF
DNA: TGCGCCAGCAGCTTGAACCCAGCAACTAATGAAAAACTGTTTTTT

J: TRBJ1-5
D: TRBD1
size: NA
V: TRBV6-5
length: 12
CDR3: CASKTTGDPQHF
DNA: TGTGCCAGCAAGACGACAGGGGATCCCCAGCATTTT

J: TRBJ2-7
D: NA
size: NA
V: TRBV6-5
length: 11
CDR3: CASSPGDEQYF
DNA: TGTGCCAGCAGCCCCGGGGACGAGCAGTACTTC

J: TRBJ1-2
D: NA
size: NA
V: TRBV4-1
length: 15
CDR3: CASSQGGGTNYGYTF
DNA: TGCGCCAGCAGCCAAGGGGGCGGTACTAACTATGGCTACACCTTC

J: TRBJ1-6
D: TRBD1
size: NA
V: TRBV7-6
length: 17
CDR3: CASSLEVPGQGGSPLHF
DNA: TGTGCCAGCAGCTTAGAAGTACCGGGACAGGGGGGTTCACCCCTCCACTTT

J: TRBJ1-3
D: NA
size: NA
V: TRBV28
length: 12
CDR3: CASRPGGNTIYF
DNA: TGTGCCAGCAGACCCGGGGGAAACACCATATATTTT

J: TRBJ1-1
D: NA
size: NA
V: TRBV2
length: 14
CDR3: CASSELRAGAEAFF
DNA: TGTGCCAGCAGTGAACTCAGGGCGGGGGCTGAAGCTTTCTTT

J: TRBJ2-3
D: NA
size: NA
V: TRBV11-3
length: 15
CDR3: CASSLAGVEADTQYF
DNA: TGTGCCAGCAGCTTAGCGGGAGTAGAGGCAGATACGCAGTATTTT

J: TRBJ1-2
D: NA
size: NA
V: TRBV3-1/TRBV3-2
length: 13
CDR3: CASSPQGFYGYTF
DNA: TGTGCCAGCAGCCCACAGGGTTTCTATGGCTACACCTTC

J: TRBJ1-1
D: TRBD1
size: NA
V: TRBV10-2
length: 14
CDR3: CASAVQGENTEAFF
DNA: TGCGCCAGCGCCGTACAGGGGGAAAACACTGAAGCTTTCTTT

J: TRBJ1-2
D: NA
size: NA
V: TRBV5-3
length: 16
CDR3: CARSSINRTLNYGYTF
DNA: TGTGCCAGAAGCTCAATAAACAGGACTCTTAACTATGGCTACACCTTC

J: TRBJ2-7
D: NA
size: NA
V: TRBV27
length: 14
CDR3: CASSVTGFIYEQYF
DNA: TGTGCCAGCAGTGTCACAGGGTTTATCTACGAGCAGTACTTC

J: TRBJ1-4
D: NA
size: NA
V: TRBV6-6
length: 13
CDR3: CASSGREAEKLFF
DNA: TGTGCCAGCAGTGGTAGGGAGGCTGAAAAACTGTTTTTT

J: TRBJ2-7
D: TRBD1
size: NA
V: TRBV7-2
length: 13
CDR3: CASSTDRAYEQYF
DNA: TGTGCCAGCTCCACGGACAGGGCCTACGAGCAGTACTTC

J: TRBJ2-1
D: TRBD2
size: NA
V: TRBV7-9
length: 16
CDR3: CASSLSGTSYYNEQFF
DNA: TGTGCCAGCAGCTTATCGGGGACTAGTTACTACAATGAGCAGTTCTTC

J: TRBJ2-1
D: TRBD2
size: NA
V: TRBV6-5
length: 12
CDR3: CASSPTGGEQFF
DNA: TGTGCCAGCAGTCCGACGGGGGGTGAGCAGTTCTTC

J: TRBJ2-2
D: TRBD1
size: NA
V: TRBV19
length: 14
CDR3: CASSPQGGREELFF
DNA: TGTGCCAGTAGTCCCCAAGGGGGCAGGGAAGAGCTGTTTTTT

J: TRBJ1-6
D: TRBD1
size: NA
V: TRBV27
length: 14
CDR3: CASSWGQSNSPLHF
DNA: TGTGCCAGCAGTTGGGGACAGTCTAATTCACCCCTCCACTTT

J: TRBJ1-2
D: NA
size: NA
V: TRBV19
length: 12
CDR3: CASSTQTRGYTF
DNA: TGTGCCAGTAGTACCCAGACAAGGGGCTACACCTTC

J: TRBJ2-7
D: NA
size: NA
V: TRBV3-1/TRBV3-2
length: 11
CDR3: CASSRTYEQYF
DNA: TGTGCCAGCAGCCGAACCTACGAGCAGTACTTC

J: TRBJ2-7
D: TRBD2
size: NA
V: TRBV7-9
length: 17
CDR3: CASRRASGRPTNYEQYF
DNA: TGTGCCAGCAGGAGAGCTAGCGGGAGGCCTACCAACTACGAGCAGTACTTC

J: TRBJ1-3
D: NA
size: NA
V: TRBV5-6
length: 14
CDR3: CASSFFDSGNTIYF
DNA: TGTGCCAGCAGCTTTTTCGACTCTGGAAACACCATATATTTT

J: TRBJ1-2
D: NA
size: NA
V: TRBV4-3
length: 15
CDR3: CASSQGPDGNYGYTF
DNA: TGCGCCAGCAGCCAAGGACCGGACGGGAACTATGGCTACACCTTC

J: TRBJ1-1
D: TRBD1
size: NA
V: TRBV7-9
length: 13
CDR3: CASSSLDRAEAFF
DNA: TGTGCCAGCAGCTCGCTGGACAGGGCCGAAGCTTTCTTT

J: TRBJ1-6
D: TRBD1
size: NA
V: TRBV5-6
length: 14
CDR3: CASSLRQGNSPLHF
DNA: TGTGCCAGCAGCCTTCGACAGGGAAATTCACCCCTCCACTTT

J: TRBJ1-2
D: NA
size: NA
V: TRBV19
length: 13
CDR3: CASSRGPNYGYTF
DNA: TGTGCCAGTAGTAGAGGGCCTAACTATGGCTACACCTTC

J: TRBJ1-1
D: NA
size: NA
V: TRBV3-1/TRBV3-2
length: 15
CDR3: CASSYQGAGNTEAFF
DNA: TGTGCCAGCAGCTACCAGGGAGCTGGGAACACTGAAGCTTTCTTT